One TCR beta chain is described in this entry. What it binds is not known. This specimen comes from a study of T cell responses to AZD1222 COVID-19 vaccine. Broader study findings: Seropositivity was recorded at baseline in only 6 or 7 AZD1222 recipients. Most donors were white British, females outnumbered males, and clonal diversity was possibly underestimated. Spike-specific TCR depth and breadth grew after two AZD1222 doses.

With 8 bases removed from V and 4 bases from J, the gap between germline ends came to 12 bases. Germline values: CDR1 SEHNR, CDR2 FQNEAQ (reference sequence). This CDR3 has 14 amino acids. Profiled with immunoSEQ multiplex PCR; TCRdb holds only in-frame clones, not every one. The profile shows approximately 140,000 clones, around 92% of them singletons. V usage is TRBV7-9 and J usage is TRBJ2-6; D gene uncertain. Sequenced material: peripheral blood, taken 28 days after the second AZD1222 dose. The clonotype comes from an adult who received the AZD1222 COVID-19 vaccine. The CDR3 DNA follows: TGTGCCAGCCAAAGGGTGCCGGGGGCCAACGTCCTGACTTTC. It yields the protein CASQRVPGANVLTF.